The T cell receptor beta chain described here comes from a study of blood T cells in healthy people across ages. The second PCR ran about 6 to 12 cycles with a sample-barcoded 5' primer and J-beta primers. Every sample returned 2.5 million or more CDR3-containing paired-end reads. TCRdb passed the 5' RACE reads through MiXCR, listing each CDR3 protein once. The repertoire holds about 1 million distinct CDR3 sequences, 45% seen once, with approximately 20% in the top ten. Researchers isolated at least 7 million PBMCs per sample. Extractions gave at least 6 micrograms of total RNA per sample. The table lists this clonotype with a count of one. The TCR sequence derives from a woman in her fifties or sixties in good health. The sequenced sample consisted of blood.

The CDR3 DNA reads as TGTGCCAGCAGCTTAGCAGGCTACACCTTC. Its protein is CASSLAGYTF. The V gene is TRBV5-8, the J gene TRBJ1-2; D call uncertain. This CDR3 comprises 10 residues. CDR1 SGHTS and CDR2 YDEGEE come from the germline V gene. Trimming stripped 2 bases from V and 8 bases from J, with 4 bases between.